This entry features one T cell receptor (beta chain) sequence. Its antigen is as yet unknown. The data belong to a study of graft-versus-host responses after intestinal transplantation. Whole-study context: Tacrolimus and steroids were given for about 3 years to all recipients after anti-thymocyte globulin induction.

Germline CDR1 is GTSNPN and CDR2 is SVGIG (reference sequence). The CDR3 is 12 amino acids. The trim removed 4 bases at V and 4 bases at J, leaving 3 bases unmatched. Data came from immunoSEQ multiplex PCR; TCRdb stores just in-frame clones and leaves some out. The data show 85,000 to 90,000 clones, with about nine tenths seen just once and about 0.29% held by the top ten. The chain has TRBV30 and TRBJ1-2, with TRBD1 matching 7 bases. The receptor was isolated from a human donor who received an intestinal transplant. Sequencing used unstimulated CD4+ T cells sorted from spleen or lymph node cells, obtained before intestinal transplant. The CDR3 DNA sequence: TGTGCCTGGACGGACAGGAGCTATGGCTACACCTTC. Translated, it gives CAWTDRSYGYTF.